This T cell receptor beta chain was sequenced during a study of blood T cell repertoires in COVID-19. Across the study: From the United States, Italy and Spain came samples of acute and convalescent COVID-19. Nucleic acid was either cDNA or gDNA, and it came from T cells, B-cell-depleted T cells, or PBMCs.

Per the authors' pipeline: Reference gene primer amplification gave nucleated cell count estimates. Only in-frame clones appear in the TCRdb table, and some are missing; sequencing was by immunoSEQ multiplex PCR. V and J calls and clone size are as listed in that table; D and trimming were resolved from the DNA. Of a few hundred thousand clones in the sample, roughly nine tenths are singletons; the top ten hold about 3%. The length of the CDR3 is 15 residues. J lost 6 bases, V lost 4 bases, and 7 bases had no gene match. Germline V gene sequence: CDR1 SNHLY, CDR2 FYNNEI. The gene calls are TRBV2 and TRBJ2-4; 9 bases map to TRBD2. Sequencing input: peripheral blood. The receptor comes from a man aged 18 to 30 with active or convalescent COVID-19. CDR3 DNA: TGTGCCAGCAGTGCCGCTAGCGGGATCGCAAACATTCAGTACTTC. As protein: CASSAASGIANIQYF.